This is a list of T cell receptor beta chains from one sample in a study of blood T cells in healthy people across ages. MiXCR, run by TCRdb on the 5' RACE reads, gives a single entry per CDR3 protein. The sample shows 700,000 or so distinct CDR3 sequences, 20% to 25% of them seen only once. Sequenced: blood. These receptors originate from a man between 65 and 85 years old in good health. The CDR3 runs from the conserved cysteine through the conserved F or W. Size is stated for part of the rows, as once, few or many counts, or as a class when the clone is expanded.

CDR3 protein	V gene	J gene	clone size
CAIYPGTANEKLFF	TRBV7-9	TRBJ1-4	-
CASSLDPTVAQYF	TRBV12-3/TRBV12-4	-	few
CASSVRLGIWETQYF	TRBV25-1	TRBJ2-5	-
CASSSGTDYGYTF	TRBV5-1	TRBJ1-2	few
CASSSLAGGVYEQYF	TRBV12-3/TRBV12-4	TRBJ2-7	-
CASRYSGQGSDEQFF	TRBV6-6	TRBJ2-1	few
CASSLSLQGSDYGYTF	TRBV27	TRBJ1-2	-
CSACPDRGQYNEQFF	TRBV29-1	TRBJ2-1	once
CASSLVAGGLETQYF	TRBV7-6	TRBJ2-5	-
CSARETEQEKLFF	TRBV20-1	TRBJ1-4	-
CASKATFSNYGYTF	TRBV12-3/TRBV12-4	TRBJ1-2	-
CASSFIASGSTGEQFF	TRBV5-1	-	-
CASSQEGGVSTNEKLFF	TRBV4-1	TRBJ1-4	-
CASSSQGGGNTEAFF	TRBV5-1	TRBJ1-1	few
CASSYHSATSKETQYF	TRBV6-5	TRBJ2-5	few
CATRRQRGDNYGYTF	TRBV10-3	TRBJ1-2	many
CASSPHERTSAPNNEQFF	TRBV5-1	-	-
CASLQGLNQPQHF	TRBV12-3/TRBV12-4	TRBJ1-5	-
CSARAGGGSTEAFF	TRBV20-1	TRBJ1-1	few
CASWGARAGTYNEQFF	TRBV5-1	TRBJ2-1	-
CASSIQGSAYGYTF	TRBV19	TRBJ1-2	few
CATRAGGQNYGYTF	TRBV24-1	TRBJ1-2	few
CASSVGWQTYGYTF	TRBV9	TRBJ1-2	few
CASSGRGSANYGHTF	TRBV27	TRBJ1-2	-
CASRHNDRRSTDTQYF	TRBV6-6	TRBJ2-3	few
CSASPGVTHFF	TRBV20-1	TRBJ2-1	-
CAISESGTGNEKLFF	TRBV10-3	TRBJ1-4	-
CASSDYRPDTEAFF	TRBV25-1	TRBJ1-1	-
CASSYSSSASTNEKLFF	TRBV6-2/TRBV6-3	TRBJ1-4	-
CASSPRSRQEFNAEAFF	TRBV9	TRBJ1-1	few
CASSAGGMDEQFF	TRBV27	-	few
CASSLAQFLLGGRLFF	TRBV28	TRBJ1-4	few
CASSLLVQGGNEQFF	TRBV12-3/TRBV12-4	TRBJ2-1	few
CASSLAVQSTDTQYF	TRBV7-8	TRBJ2-3	-
CASSLDRGLGEAFF	TRBV18	TRBJ1-1	few
CASSLSSRTGGNEQFF	TRBV7-2	TRBJ2-1	-
CASSPLGDIRDEQYF	TRBV7-9	TRBJ2-7	-
CSVEDTSVGFYNEQFF	TRBV29-1	TRBJ2-1	few
CASSQQVYTEAFF	TRBV25-1	TRBJ1-1	-
CASSQVGQSNEQYF	TRBV4-2	-	-
CASSPQGGQIEKLFF	TRBV7-2	TRBJ1-4	-
CASSFGRNTEAFF	TRBV5-6	TRBJ1-1	many
CASSPTGTDHTQYF	TRBV9	TRBJ2-3	-
CASNYGDLGGETQYF	TRBV7-2	TRBJ2-5	-
CASSYEPWGQFF	TRBV6-2/TRBV6-3	TRBJ2-1	-
CASSNQDRVLNTIYF	TRBV7-8	TRBJ1-3	few
CARGGGEQFF	TRBV12-3/TRBV12-4	-	-
CASSIRDLRETQYF	TRBV5-6	TRBJ2-5	-
CASSGGPGQADYGYTF	TRBV12-3/TRBV12-4	TRBJ1-2	many
CASSPGTSGRDEQFF	TRBV18	TRBJ2-1	few
CASRSKRKATLYEQYF	TRBV7-4	-	-
CSARRPPGGDIQYF	TRBV20-1	TRBJ2-4	once
CSARTSGQREQYF	TRBV20-1	TRBJ2-7	few
CASSPFRVAGDYEQYF	TRBV14	TRBJ2-7	-